The rows below give T cell receptor beta chains drawn from one sample of a study of T cell clonotyping in hematopoietic cell transplantation. Produced via immunoSEQ multiplex PCR; TCRdb's table is partial and in-frame only. The sample has 55,000 to 70,000 clones, 94% seen once. The material sequenced was peripheral blood mononuclear cells. Receptors were obtained from a man aged 50-59 years in good health. Some clones in this sample may be carry-over from other donors' samples. CDR3s include the opening cysteine and the closing phenylalanine or tryptophan. Fields, in order: clone size, J gene, D gene, V gene, CDR3 length, CDR3 protein, CDR3 DNA. The D gene is left open where the match is weak. Clone size is stated in some rows and not others, as once, few, many or a class when expanded.

>-|TRBJ2-3|TRBD2|TRBV7-2|16
CASSRRLSGVADTQYF
TGTGCCAGCAGCCGCCGTTTGAGCGGGGTTGCAGATACGCAGTATTTT
>-|TRBJ2-7|-|TRBV5-6|17
CASSLSGWVMGHYEQYF
TGTGCCAGCAGCTTGTCTGGTTGGGTAATGGGACACTACGAGCAGTACTTC
>-|TRBJ1-5|-|TRBV20-1|10
CSASDQPQHF
TGCAGTGCTAGCGATCAGCCCCAGCATTTT
>-|TRBJ1-2|-|TRBV7-3|15
CASSLGPGINYGYTF
TGTGCCAGCAGCTTAGGGCCGGGTATAAACTATGGCTACACCTTC
>-|TRBJ1-1|-|TRBV2|16
CASSGWNTRGRTEAFF
TGTGCCAGCAGTGGATGGAATACCAGGGGACGGACTGAAGCTTTCTTT
>-|TRBJ2-3|TRBD2|TRBV7-9|15
CASSLSGGSTDTQYF
TGTGCCAGCAGCTTAAGCGGGGGTAGCACAGATACGCAGTATTTT
>-|TRBJ1-1|-|TRBV5-1|13
CASSLAQGREAFF
TGCGCCAGCAGCTTGGCCCAGGGGCGGGAAGCTTTCTTT
>-|TRBJ2-7|-|TRBV10-3|12
CAISEAAYEQYF
TGTGCCATCAGTGAAGCGGCCTACGAGCAGTACTTC
>-|TRBJ2-1|TRBD1|TRBV29-1|14
CSVARTGAYNEQFF
TGCAGCGTTGCTCGGACAGGGGCTTACAATGAGCAGTTCTTC
>-|TRBJ2-7|TRBD2|TRBV28|14
CASRHIREGYEQYF
TGTGCCAGCAGACACATTCGGGAGGGCTACGAGCAGTACTTC
>-|TRBJ1-4|-|TRBV30|12
CAWTQGGEKLFF
TGTGCCTGGACTCAGGGTGGGGAAAAACTGTTTTTT
>-|TRBJ2-7|TRBD1|TRBV4-2|16
CASSQDPGTGGYEQYF
TGTGCCAGCAGCCAAGACCCCGGGACAGGGGGCTACGAGCAGTACTTC
>-|TRBJ2-4|-|TRBV6-5|15
CATNQGTVAKNIQYF
TGTGCCACCAATCAGGGCACTGTAGCCAAAAACATTCAGTACTTC
>few|TRBJ1-1|TRBD1|TRBV10-1|13
CARGQGMNTEAFF
TGCGCCAGGGGACAGGGGATGAACACTGAAGCTTTCTTT
>-|TRBJ2-7|-|TRBV6-1|12
CASRFTEYEQYF
TGTGCCAGCAGATTTACAGAGTACGAGCAGTACTTC
>-|TRBJ1-5|-|TRBV9|14
CASSVGDSNQPQHF
TGTGCCAGCAGCGTAGGAGATAGCAATCAGCCCCAGCATTTT
>-|TRBJ1-2|-|TRBV2|12
CASLQGFYGYTF
TGTGCCAGCCTACAGGGTTTCTATGGCTACACCTTC
>-|TRBJ2-1|TRBD2|TRBV4-3|15
CASSQLRDYNNEQFF
TGCGCCAGCAGCCAACTCCGGGACTATAACAATGAGCAGTTCTTC
>-|TRBJ2-7|TRBD2|TRBV5-4|17
CASSSLGGLAVVYEQYF
TGTGCCAGCAGCTCCTTAGGGGGACTAGCGGTTGTGTACGAGCAGTACTTC
>-|TRBJ2-3|-|TRBV7-6|15
CASSLEGVSTDTQYF
TGTGCCAGCAGCTTAGAGGGCGTGTCCACAGATACGCAGTATTTT
>-|TRBJ2-1|-|TRBV7-2|15
CASSLVAEYYNEQFF
TGTGCCAGCAGCTTAGTGGCGGAGTACTACAATGAGCAGTTCTTC
>once|TRBJ1-5|-|TRBV19|14
CASSIPTGNQPQHF
TGTGCCAGTAGTATACCAACAGGGAATCAGCCCCAGCATTTT
>-|TRBJ1-1|-|TRBV6-6|13
CASLKSGNTEAFF
TGTGCCAGCCTAAAGTCCGGAAACACTGAAGCTTTCTTT
>-|TRBJ1-5|-|TRBV7-2|15
CASSLGRGSNQPQHF
TGTGCCAGCAGCTTAGGGCGGGGTAGCAATCAGCCCCAGCATTTT
>-|TRBJ2-1|-|TRBV7-3|15
CASRLTGRQNNEQFF
TGTGCCAGCAGATTAACAGGGCGGCAAAACAATGAGCAGTTCTTC
>-|TRBJ2-1|TRBD1|TRBV28|16
CASSSYSGGRADEQFF
TGTGCCAGCAGTTCCTATTCAGGGGGCCGTGCGGATGAGCAGTTCTTC
>-|TRBJ1-3|-|TRBV4-1|14
CASSQVGGKNTIYF
TGCGCCAGCAGCCAAGTTGGGGGGAAAAACACCATATATTTT
>-|TRBJ2-7|TRBD1|TRBV4-2|14
CASSTRQGSYEQYF
TGTGCCAGCAGCACCAGACAGGGCTCCTACGAGCAGTACTTC
>-|TRBJ1-5|-|TRBV30|14
CAWSVLGSGQPQHF
TGTGCCTGGAGTGTACTAGGGAGTGGTCAGCCCCAGCATTTT
>-|TRBJ2-2|-|TRBV20-1|11
CSALDGGELFF
TGCAGTGCTTTAGACGGCGGGGAGCTGTTTTTT
>-|TRBJ2-2|-|TRBV2|14
CASRSGLTTGELFF
TGTGCCAGCCGATCTGGTCTAACGACCGGGGAGCTGTTTTTT
>-|TRBJ2-7|TRBD2|TRBV29-1|15
CSATNIAGHPYEQYF
TGCAGCGCGACTAACATAGCGGGACACCCCTACGAGCAGTACTTC
>-|TRBJ1-6|-|TRBV21-1|13
CATHRGGGSPLHF
TGTGCCACCCACCGGGGCGGAGGTTCACCCCTCCACTTT
>-|TRBJ2-7|-|TRBV6-6|11
CASSYDREQYF
TGTGCCAGCAGTTACGATCGAGAGCAGTACTTC
>-|TRBJ2-3|-|TRBV5-4|13
CASSGSSTDTQYF
TGTGCCAGCAGCGGGAGTAGCACAGATACGCAGTATTTT
>-|TRBJ1-5|-|TRBV27|18
CASSPRGVGLFSNQPQHF
TGTGCCAGCAGTCCACGGGGGGTAGGCCTATTTTCCAATCAGCCCCAGCATTTT
>-|TRBJ1-4|-|TRBV4-3|14
CASSQVQINEKLFF
TGCGCCAGCAGCCAAGTGCAGATTAATGAAAAACTGTTTTTT
>-|TRBJ2-5|-|TRBV4-1|17
CASSQEGPGLLQETQYF
TGCGCCAGCAGCCAAGAAGGGCCGGGACTGCTCCAAGAGACCCAGTACTTC
>-|TRBJ2-7|TRBD2|TRBV5-6|14
CASSVPTSGGEQYF
TGTGCCAGCAGCGTTCCGACCTCGGGGGGCGAGCAGTACTTC
>-|TRBJ2-2|TRBD1|TRBV2|16
CASSAHPGQGTGELFF
TGTGCCAGCAGTGCCCATCCGGGACAGGGAACCGGGGAGCTGTTTTTT
>-|TRBJ1-3|-|TRBV5-5|13
CASSLDSGNTIYF
TGTGCCAGCAGCTTGGACAGTGGAAACACCATATATTTT
>-|TRBJ2-2|-|TRBV7-2|16
CASSLFSGSNTGELFF
TGTGCCAGCAGCTTATTTTCAGGGTCGAACACCGGGGAGCTGTTTTTT
>-|TRBJ1-3|-|TRBV5-1|14
CASRFESSGNTIYF
TGCGCCAGCAGGTTCGAGAGCTCTGGAAACACCATATATTTT
>-|TRBJ1-2|-|TRBV6-1|15
CASSEEQGRGYGYTF
TGTGCCAGCAGTGAAGAGCAGGGAAGAGGGTATGGCTACACCTTC
>-|TRBJ1-1|-|TRBV19|12
CASSRPGREAFF
TGTGCCAGTAGTCGCCCGGGACGCGAAGCTTTCTTT
>-|TRBJ2-1|-|TRBV7-3|13
CASSFPGSNEQFF
TGTGCCAGCAGCTTTCCAGGAAGCAATGAGCAGTTCTTC
>-|TRBJ1-1|-|TRBV6-5|12
CASSPGQSEAFF
TGTGCCAGCAGCCCTGGACAGTCTGAAGCTTTCTTT
>-|TRBJ1-3|-|TRBV2|15
CASSEVYTSGNTIYF
TGTGCCAGCAGTGAAGTGTATACCTCTGGAAACACCATATATTTT
>-|TRBJ1-2|-|TRBV27|14
CASSFTGTHYGYTF
TGTGCCAGCAGTTTCACAGGGACCCACTATGGCTACACCTTC